The clone carrying this T cell receptor (beta chain) was counted only a few times. This sample is drawn from a study of human T cells and chemical hapten exposure. MiXCR, run by TCRdb on the RACE reads, gives a single entry per CDR3 protein. Of some 70,000 distinct CDR3 sequences in the sample, 10% to 13% were seen once. Between the trimmed V and J ends, which lost 7 bases and 2 bases, there was a span of 11 bases. The CDR3 runs to 12 residues. Per the germline V gene, CDR1 is SQVTM and CDR2 is ANQGSEA. Stated time point: patch test 2, 6 weeks after DPC sensitization. Regarding treatment: therapeutic diphenylcyclopropenone sensitization with weekly scalp DPC. Extraction yielded total RNA from whole blood (unfractionated).

Sequenced material: whole blood, taken in connection with sensitization to the hapten diphenylcyclopropenone (DPC). The V gene is TRBV29-1, the J gene TRBJ1-1; a weak D match, TRBD1 (5 bases). The TCR comes from a woman in her forties or fifties with alopecia areata. Some clones in this sample may be carry-over from other donors' samples. CDR3 coding DNA: TGCAGCGGACGACAGACAAACACTGAAGCTTTCTTT. This codes for CSGRQTNTEAFF.